Shown below are 27 T cell receptor beta chains from a single sample sequenced in a study of T-cell reconstitution after alpha-beta-depleted transplantation in children. TCRbeta library construction was performed incorporating unique molecular identifiers. TCRdb analysed the PCR reads with MiXCR anew, one entry per CDR3 protein. The repertoire includes roughly 170,000 distinct CDR3 sequences, around 6.8% of them detected once, and 3% to 3.5% sits in the top ten. The specimen was PBMCs from the stem cell graft donor, collected from the stem cell graft. These receptors all come from a human donor who donated a stem cell graft to a child with Wiskott-Aldrich syndrome.

Of note for this clonotype: A much larger clonotype is one base distant, so this may be a read error. The chain carries TRBV30 and TRBJ2-5; 7 nucleotides match TRBD1. This CDR3 spans 12 amino acids. CDR1 GTSNPN and CDR2 SVGIG come from the germline V gene (reference sequence). J lost 5 bases, V lost 3 bases, and 3 bases had no gene match. CDR3: CAWRQGRETQYF. CDR3 bases: TGTGCCTGGAGACAGGGGCGCGAGACCCAGTACTTC.

This clonotype was recorded a few times. The chain uses TRBV11-3 and TRBJ2-6; 7 bases align to TRBD1. The CDR3 contains 19 residues. The germline V gene has CDR1 SGHNT and CDR2 YENEEA. The J segment lost 0 bases and the V segment lost 1 base, leaving 9 bases of the junction unmatched. For the CDR3, the DNA is TGTGCCAGCAGCTTAGTACCGAGGGACAGCCTCTCTGGGGCCAACGTCCTGACTTTC. Translating gives CASSLVPRDSLSGANVLTF.

This clonotype was seen a handful of times. The chain couples TRBV7-9 to TRBJ2-7; the D is unclear. V was trimmed by 0 bases and J by 5 bases, leaving 14 bases between them. Germline CDR1 SEHNR, CDR2 FQNEAQ (reference sequence). The CDR3 covers 15 residues. This CDR3 reads CASSLATGFNHEQYV. As DNA, the CDR3 is TGTGCCAGCAGCTTAGCGACCGGGTTCAATCACGAGCAGTACGTC.

This clonotype was seen at least ten times. The J gene is TRBJ2-5, the V gene TRBV12-3 or TRBV12-4, with D tentatively TRBD2 (6 bases). This CDR3 has 14 residues. Between the trimmed V and J ends, which lost 6 bases and 2 bases, there was a span of 13 bases. CDR3 sequence reads: CASSPARGQETQYF. CDR3 coding DNA: TGTGCCAGCAGCCCCGCCCGGGGGCAAGAGACCCAGTACTTC.

This clonotype was found many times. The chain joins TRBV6-1 to TRBJ2-2; D perhaps matches TRBD2 (6 bases). Germline loops: CDR1 MNHNS, CDR2 SASEGT. Trimming shortened V by 6 bases and J by 6 bases, and 14 bases separated the two germline ends. The CDR3 consists of 14 residues. Written as DNA, the CDR3 is TGTGCCAGCAGCGATTTCAGACTAGCCGGGGAGCTGTTTTTT. Its protein product is CASSDFRLAGELFF.

The V and J genes are TRBV7-2 and TRBJ2-1; 7 nucleotides match TRBD2. J gave up 4 bases and V 4 bases, and 7 bases lay outside the gene matches. This CDR3 spans 15 amino acids. Germline V gene sequence: CDR1 SGHTA, CDR2 FQGNSA. The CDR3 DNA is TGTGCCAGCAGCTCGTTGGGGGGGGGTTACAATGAGCAGTTCTTC. This translates into CASSSLGGGYNEQFF.

This clonotype was seen a handful of times. The rearrangement links TRBV2 to TRBJ2-5; 7 bases align to TRBD2. This CDR3 is 14 amino acids long. CDR1 is SNHLY, CDR2 FYNNEI, per germline. V lost 6 bases and J lost 2; bases outside the gene matches: 6. The CDR3, as DNA: TGTGCCAGCAGCCGAGGACTAGGGCAAGAGACCCAGTACTTC. Protein sequence: CASSRGLGQETQYF.

This clonotype was detected many times. This chain joins TRBV12-3 or TRBV12-4 and TRBJ1-2; D is ambiguous. The germline V and J ends were trimmed by 3 bases and 6 bases, with 14 bases remaining between them. The CDR3 is made up of 14 amino acids. CDR3 nucleotides: TGTGCCAGCAGTTTCAGCGGACCGACGGATGGCTACACCTTC. Its protein is CASSFSGPTDGYTF.

In its sample, this clonotype was seen many times. The V call is TRBV12-3 or TRBV12-4, the J call TRBJ2-5; D is possibly TRBD1 (5 bases). The length of the CDR3 is 14 residues. Trimming stripped 5 bases from V and 2 bases from J, with 12 bases between. The CDR3 protein is CASSPRVGQETQYF. CDR3 DNA: TGTGCCAGCAGTCCCAGGGTGGGGCAAGAGACCCAGTACTTC.

Many counts were recorded for this clonotype. The chain combines TRBV7-8 with TRBJ1-5; maybe TRBD1 (5 bases). CDR3 length: 15 residues. V gave up 5 bases and J gave up 1 base, with 12 bases separating them. In germline, CDR1 is SGHVS, CDR2 FQNEAQ. In DNA, the CDR3 is TGTGCCAGCAGCCAAGGGACGGGGAGCAATCAGCCCCAGCATTTT. This translates into CASSQGTGSNQPQHF.

This clonotype was observed at least ten times. The rearrangement uses TRBV10-2 and TRBJ1-5; D gene ambiguous. Germline lookup yields CDR1 WSHSY and CDR2 SAAADI. The CDR3 consists of 13 residues. Trimming took off 5 bases at V and 5 bases at J, with 10 bases between the two ends. Here the CDR3 DNA reads TGCGCCAGCAGTCCTAGTTGGGATCAGCCCCAGCATTTT. Translated, it gives CASSPSWDQPQHF.

This clonotype was found many times. CDR3 loop: CASREQQLQGAEAFF. The CDR3 nucleotides are TGCGCCAGCAGGGAGCAGCAACTACAAGGTGCTGAAGCTTTCTTT. This chain uses TRBV5-1 with TRBJ1-1, with unresolved D. This CDR3 region has 15 residues. The V and J ends lost 5 bases and 6 bases respectively, with 20 bases between them. Per germline, CDR1 SGHRS and CDR2 YFSETQ.

This clonotype was seen a few times. Here the CDR3 DNA reads TGTGCCAGCAGTCCTGGACTAAGGACTCGGGAGCAGTTCTTC. Its protein is CASSPGLRTREQFF. The J gene is TRBJ2-1, the V gene TRBV7-7, with D possibly being TRBD2 (6 bases). This CDR3 comprises 14 residues. Germline loops: CDR1 SSHAT, CDR2 FNYEAQ (reference sequence). Trimming took 6 bases from V and 10 from J, leaving 19 bases between them.

This clonotype was seen repeatedly, ten times or more. This sequence joins TRBV11-1 and TRBJ2-6; D uncertain. CDR3 length: 18 amino acids. Per the germline V gene, CDR1 is SGHAT and CDR2 is FQDESV (reference sequence). The V end lost 5 bases, the J end lost 0 bases, and 17 bases lay between the germline ends. The CDR3 sequence: CASSPYQLPYSGANVLTF. The CDR3 DNA reads as TGTGCCAGCAGCCCTTACCAACTACCTTACTCTGGGGCCAACGTCCTGACTTTC.

This clonotype has a count of ten or more. The chain joins TRBV5-1 to TRBJ1-1, with 9 bases matching TRBD1. The length of the CDR3 is 14 residues. The V gene end was trimmed by 2 bases and the J gene end by 8 bases; junction bases not matched to a gene: 7. The V gene's germline CDR1 is SGHRS and CDR2 YFSETQ. For the CDR3, the DNA is TGCGCCAGCAGCTTTCAACAGGGGGCGGGAGAAGCTTTCTTT. It is translated as CASSFQQGAGEAFF.

At least ten counts were recorded for this clonotype. V gene TRBV20-1 combines with J gene TRBJ1-2; D is unresolved. Per the germline V gene, CDR1 is DFQATT and CDR2 is SNEGSKA (reference sequence). Trimming removed 5 bases from V and 0 bases from J, with 7 bases in between. This CDR3 comprises 12 residues. In DNA form, the CDR3 reads TGCAGTGCTTACAGCGCTAACTATGGCTACACCTTC. Its translation: CSAYSANYGYTF.

The table lists this clonotype with many counts. V is TRBV12-3 or TRBV12-4 and J is TRBJ2-1; 7 bases map to TRBD2. After removal of 4 bases from V and 0 bases from J, the junction contained 3 bases not matched to a gene. This CDR3 region has 15 residues. CDR3 nucleotide sequence: TGTGCCAGCAGTTCCGGGACTACCTCCTACAATGAGCAGTTCTTC. Protein: CASSSGTTSYNEQFF.

The rearrangement links TRBV5-1 to TRBJ2-3, with D possibly matching TRBD2 (5 bases). This CDR3 is built from 13 residues. From germline, CDR1 is SGHRS and CDR2 YFSETQ. With 5 bases removed from V and 5 bases from J, the gap between germline ends came to 12 bases. For the CDR3, the DNA is TGCGCCAGCAGTACCCGGGGAGAAGATACGCAGTATTTT. It encodes CASSTRGEDTQYF.

This clonotype was recorded at least ten times. The CDR3 region has the DNA TGCGCCAGCAGCCAAGTAGGGGAAGACGAGCAGTACTTC. Residues: CASSQVGEDEQYF. The genes are TRBV4-1 and TRBJ2-7; tentative D call: TRBD1 (5 bases). The CDR3 extends over 13 amino acids. From germline, CDR1 is MGHRA and CDR2 YSYEKL. V shed 1 base and J shed 5 bases, with 9 bases lying between them.

This clonotype was observed many times. The V gene is TRBV5-6, the J gene TRBJ1-4; 8 positions agree with TRBD1. Trimming took 4 bases from V and 7 from J; bases not matched to a gene: 21. The CDR3 has 19 residues. Germline V gene data show CDR1 as SGHDT and CDR2 as YYEEEE. The CDR3: CASSPLTRIGPGGGEKLFF. The CDR3 DNA follows: TGTGCCAGCAGCCCACTCACGCGAATTGGTCCAGGGGGCGGTGAAAAACTGTTTTTT.

The chain carries TRBV6-5 and TRBJ1-6, with unresolved D. V was cut by 0 bases and J by 7 bases, with 10 bases left in between. Germline V lookup: CDR1 MNHEY, CDR2 SVGAGI. CDR3 size: 15 residues. The chain's CDR3 is CASSYSIGVNSPLHF. The CDR3, as DNA: TGTGCCAGCAGTTACTCGATCGGGGTCAATTCACCCCTCCACTTT.

At least ten counts were recorded for this clonotype. J is TRBJ2-1 and V is TRBV6-5, with 11 bases that match TRBD2. This CDR3 spans 18 amino acids. V shed 2 bases, J shed 8 bases, and the junction held 14 bases outside the gene matches. Germline V gene sequence: CDR1 MNHEY, CDR2 SVGAGI. This CDR3 is CASSYPYSGGAWIDEQFF. For the CDR3, the DNA is TGTGCCAGCAGTTACCCCTATAGCGGGGGGGCATGGATCGATGAGCAGTTCTTC.

The chain uses TRBV7-2 and TRBJ1-1; D call uncertain. Trimming cost V 5 bases and J 0 bases, with 7 bases left between them. This CDR3 has 13 residues. The V gene's germline CDR1 is SGHTA and CDR2 FQGNSA. In nucleotides, the CDR3 is TGTGCCAGCAGCATAGAGATGAACACTGAAGCTTTCTTT. Its translation is CASSIEMNTEAFF.

This clonotype has a count of ten or more. The V call is TRBV15, the J call TRBJ2-6; D may be TRBD1 (6 bases). The CDR3 sequence is 16 residues long. Germline V gene data show CDR1 as LNHNV and CDR2 as YYDKDF (reference sequence). V was pared by 3 bases and J by 0 bases, with 9 bases between. The CDR3 region is CATSRGDISGANVLTF. The CDR3 DNA reads TGTGCCACCAGCAGGGGGGACATCTCTGGGGCCAACGTCCTGACTTTC.

This clonotype was found a few times. This chain joins TRBV7-2 and TRBJ2-1, with TRBD1 matching over 8 bases. The CDR3 covers 13 residues. Germline trimming cut 6 bases from V and 6 bases from J; bases unmatched to any gene: 4. Germline lookup yields CDR1 SGHTA and CDR2 FQGNSA. This CDR3 is CASSSGGFNEQFF. CDR3 in DNA: TGTGCCAGCAGTTCAGGGGGCTTCAATGAGCAGTTCTTC.

This clonotype was seen many times. This chain joins TRBV21-1 and TRBJ2-1; TRBD2, the table's D call, lacks a check against the DNA. TRBV21-1 is a pseudogene locus. CDR3 length: 17 residues. CDR3: CASSKVVRTSGRNEQFF. The CDR3 bases are TGTGCCAGCAGCAAAGTGGTAAGGACTAGCGGGAGAAATGAGCAGTTCTTC.

This clonotype has more than one count but fewer than ten. The chain joins TRBV4-2 to TRBJ2-2; TRBD1 is a possible D gene (5 bases). CDR3 size: 17 residues. V was trimmed by 2 bases and J by 6 bases, leaving 19 bases between them. Germline CDR1 reads LGHNA; CDR2 reads YNFKEQ. The DNA of the CDR3 is TGTGCCAGCAGCCAAAACCCCCGGCAGGGTATCGCCGGGGAGCTGTTTTTT. This sequence encodes CASSQNPRQGIAGELFF.